The entry that follows covers one T cell receptor (beta chain) sequence. No antigen is known for it. The PCR employed 60 Vbeta primers together with 13 Jbeta primers. Assay: immunoSEQ multiplex PCR; the TCRdb copy retains only in-frame clones and omits some. The profile shows approximately 170,000 clones, approximately 80% of them singletons. The data are from a study of cytomegalovirus exposure and HLA in healthy donors. This CDR3 is 14 amino acids long. Trimming removed 5 bases from V and 7 bases from J, with 17 bases in between. CDR1 and CDR2 (germline): SGHTA, FQGNSA. Overall study results and limits: Reports credit the classifier with highly specific, highly sensitive diagnosis of cytomegalovirus status. There were some 150 TCR beta chains listed as cytomegalovirus-associated. Many donors carried some public TCRs, although rarity characterized most TCR sequences. The likely origin of a cluster of highly shared sequence variants was a sequencing artifact.

The rearrangement joins TRBV7-2 to TRBJ1-2, with D uncertain. The sequenced sample was PBMCs. The TCR comes from a boy aged 2 to 10 in good health and CMV-seronegative. CDR3 residues: CASSHGQSWRGYTF. CDR3 DNA: TGTGCCAGCAGCCATGGGCAGTCTTGGCGTGGCTACACCTTC. Complete variable domain (other parts from reference TRBV7-2 and TRBJ1-2): GAGVSQSPSNKVTEKGKDVELRCDPISGHTALYWYRQSLGQGLEFLIYFQGNSAPDKSGLPSDRFSAERTGGSVSTLTIQRTQQEDSAVYLCASSHGQSWRGYTFGSGTRLTVV.